This TCR beta chain emerged from a study of shared clonotypes between healthy human individuals. This clone was detected a few times. After removal of 3 bases from V and 0 bases from J, the junction contained 2 bases not matched to a gene. The germline CDR1 and CDR2 sequences are SGDLS and YYNGEE. The CDR3 spans 14 residues. Terminally differentiated effector memory CD45RA+ cells were excluded by CCR7 positive selection of CD45RO-negative cells. Data came from immunoSEQ multiplex PCR; TCRdb stores just in-frame clones and leaves some out. The sample shows about 610,000 clones, 95% to 97% of them seen only once.

The receptor was isolated from a woman in her thirties in good health. V usage is TRBV9 and J usage is TRBJ1-1, with 7 bases lining up with TRBD1. The specimen sequenced was naive CD8+ T cells sorted from blood. The CDR3 DNA reads TGTGCCAGCAGCGAGGGACAGCTGAACACTGAAGCTTTCTTT. This encodes CASSEGQLNTEAFF.